This T cell receptor (beta chain) was sequenced during a study of graft-versus-host responses after intestinal transplantation. Study at large: Grafts that recipients had were multivisceral, liver-intestinal, or isolated intestinal transplants.

Details on this clone: The antigen is not known.

Clones were read by immunoSEQ multiplex PCR, and TCRdb kept only the in-frame ones, dropping some. This table holds 9,900 or so clones, 85% to 90% found once. Study findings and constraints: Recipient marrow showed GvH clones, some seen first in ileum or blood.

The sequencing used PBMCs, collected about 250 days after intestinal transplant. The receptor was derived from a human patient who received an intestinal transplant, so some T cells may come from the graft donor.

The CDR3: CASSPREGETQYF. Written as DNA, the CDR3 is TGTGCCAGCTCACCACGGGAGGGAGAGACCCAGTACTTC. The gene calls are TRBV18 and TRBJ2-5; 7 positions match TRBD2. Per germline, CDR1 KGHSH and CDR2 LQKENI. This CDR3 contains 13 residues. V shed 1 base and J 4 bases; nucleotides not matched to a gene: 0.